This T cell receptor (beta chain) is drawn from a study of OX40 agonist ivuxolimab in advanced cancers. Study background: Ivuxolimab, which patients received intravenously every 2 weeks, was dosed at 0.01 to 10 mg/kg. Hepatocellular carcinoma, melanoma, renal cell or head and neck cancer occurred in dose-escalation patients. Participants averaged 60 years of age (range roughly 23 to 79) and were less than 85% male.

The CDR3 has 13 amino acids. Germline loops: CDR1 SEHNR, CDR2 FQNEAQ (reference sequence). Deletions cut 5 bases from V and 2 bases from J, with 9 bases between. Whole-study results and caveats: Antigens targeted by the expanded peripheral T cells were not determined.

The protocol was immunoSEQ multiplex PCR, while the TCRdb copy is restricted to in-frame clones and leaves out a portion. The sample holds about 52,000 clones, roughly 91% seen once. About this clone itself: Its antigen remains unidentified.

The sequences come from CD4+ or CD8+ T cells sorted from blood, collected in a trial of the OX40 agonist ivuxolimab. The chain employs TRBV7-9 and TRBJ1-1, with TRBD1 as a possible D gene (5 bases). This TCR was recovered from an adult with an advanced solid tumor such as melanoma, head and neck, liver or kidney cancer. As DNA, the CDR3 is TGTGCCAGCAGCGGGGACGGTAACACTGAAGCTTTCTTT. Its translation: CASSGDGNTEAFF.